The 5 T cell receptor beta chains in this list originate from one sample, sequenced in a study of blood T cell repertoires in COVID-19. The data were produced by immunoSEQ multiplex PCR, yet TCRdb's version contains in-frame clones alone and is incomplete. The data contain 37,000 or so clones, over 75% of them seen just once; the ten biggest clones take up 10% to 15%. Sequencing was performed on peripheral blood. Every receptor here comes from a man aged 55 to 70 with active COVID-19.

This chain links TRBV10-3 with TRBJ1-2; no definite D call. CDR1 is ENHRY and CDR2 is SYGVKD in the germline V gene. V was cut by 4 bases and J by 0 bases, with 15 bases left in between. The CDR3 loop spans 16 amino acids. The CDR3 spells CAISGERAIANYGYTF. The CDR3 nucleotides read TGTGCCATCAGTGGTGAGCGGGCCATAGCTAACTATGGCTACACCTTC.

V is TRBV10-3 and J is TRBJ2-1; 8 bases are shared with TRBD2. This CDR3 is 16 amino acids long. In germline, CDR1 is ENHRY, CDR2 SYGVKD. The junction had 13 bases not matched to a gene; V was cut back by 2 bases and J by 10 bases. The CDR3 reads CAISERLGLVFREQFF. The CDR3 bases are TGTGCCATCAGTGAGAGGCTGGGACTAGTGTTTCGGGAGCAGTTCTTC.

The rearrangement links TRBV27 to TRBJ2-5; D is uncertain. This CDR3 spans 11 amino acids. V was shortened by 4 bases and J by 5 bases, with 5 bases between the two germline ends. The germline gives CDR1 MNHEY, CDR2 SMNVEV (reference sequence). This CDR3 reads CASSYAETQYF. The CDR3 coding sequence is TGTGCCAGCAGTTATGCGGAGACCCAGTACTTC.

V is TRBV29-1 and J is TRBJ2-5; D is possibly TRBD2 (5 bases). Germline lookup yields CDR1 SQVTM and CDR2 ANQGSEA. The CDR3 has 14 amino acids. V was shortened by 4 bases and J by 1 base, with 13 bases between the two germline ends. The CDR3 DNA reads as TGCAGCGTTGGGGAGCTGGCGGGCCAAGAGACCCAGTACTTC. It specifies CSVGELAGQETQYF. The variable domain in full, with the rest retrieved from reference TRBV29-1 and TRBJ2-5, is SAVISQKPSRDICQRGTSLTIQCQVDSQVTMMFWYRQQPGQSLTLIATANQGSEATYESGFVIDKFPISRPNLTFSTLTVSNMSPEDSSIYLCSVGELAGQETQYFGPGTRLLVL.

The chain employs TRBV5-5 and TRBJ2-7; TRBD1 might be the D (6 bases). CDR3 length equals 16 residues. The V gene's germline CDR1 is SGHKS and CDR2 YYEKEE (reference sequence). V lost 0 bases, J lost 7 bases, and 20 bases lay in between. The CDR3 bases are TGTGCCAGCAGCTTGGTCGCCGAGGGGGACGTCGAGGAGCAGTACTTC. Its translation: CASSLVAEGDVEEQYF. The full variable domain, completed using reference TRBV5-5 and TRBJ2-7, is DAGVTQSPTHLIKTRGQQVTLRCSPISGHKSVSWYQQVLGQGPQFIFQYYEKEERGRGNFPDRFSARQFPNYSSELNVNALLLGDSALYLCASSLVAEGDVEEQYFGPGTRLTVT.